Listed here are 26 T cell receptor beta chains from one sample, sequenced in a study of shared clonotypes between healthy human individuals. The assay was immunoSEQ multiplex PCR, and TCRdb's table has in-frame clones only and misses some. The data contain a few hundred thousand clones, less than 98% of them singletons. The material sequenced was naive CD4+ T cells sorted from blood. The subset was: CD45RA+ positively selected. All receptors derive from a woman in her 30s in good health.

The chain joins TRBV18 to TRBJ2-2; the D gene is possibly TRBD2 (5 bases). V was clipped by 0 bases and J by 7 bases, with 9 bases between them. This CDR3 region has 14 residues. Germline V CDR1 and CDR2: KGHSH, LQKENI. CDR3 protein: CASSPPGVHGELFF. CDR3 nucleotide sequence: TGTGCCAGCTCACCACCCGGGGTTCACGGGGAGCTGTTTTTT.

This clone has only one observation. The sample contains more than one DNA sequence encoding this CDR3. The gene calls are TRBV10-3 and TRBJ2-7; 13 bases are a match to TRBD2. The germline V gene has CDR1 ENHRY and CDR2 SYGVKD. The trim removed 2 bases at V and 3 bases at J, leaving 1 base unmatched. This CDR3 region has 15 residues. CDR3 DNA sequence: TGTGCCATCAGTGAGAGGACTAGCGGGAGCTACGAGCAGTACTTC. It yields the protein CAISERTSGSYEQYF.

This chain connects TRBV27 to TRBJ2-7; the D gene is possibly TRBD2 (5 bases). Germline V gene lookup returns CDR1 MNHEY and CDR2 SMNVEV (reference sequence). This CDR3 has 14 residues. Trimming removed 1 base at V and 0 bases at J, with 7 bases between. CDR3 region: CASSLWGASYEQYF. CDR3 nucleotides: TGTGCCAGCAGTTTATGGGGAGCCTCCTACGAGCAGTACTTC.

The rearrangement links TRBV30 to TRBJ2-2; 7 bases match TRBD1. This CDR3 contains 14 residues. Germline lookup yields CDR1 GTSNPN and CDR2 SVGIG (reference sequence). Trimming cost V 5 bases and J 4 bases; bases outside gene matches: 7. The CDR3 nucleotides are TGTGCCTGGGTGACAGGGTTTCCCACCGGGGAGCTGTTTTTT. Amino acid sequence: CAWVTGFPTGELFF.

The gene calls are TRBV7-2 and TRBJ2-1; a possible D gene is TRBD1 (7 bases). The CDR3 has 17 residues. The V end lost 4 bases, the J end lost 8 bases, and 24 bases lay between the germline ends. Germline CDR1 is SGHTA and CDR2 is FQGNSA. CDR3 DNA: TGTGCCAGCAGCTATCGCCCCGACAGGGCGGGGATCCATGAGCAGTTCTTC. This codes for CASSYRPDRAGIHEQFF.

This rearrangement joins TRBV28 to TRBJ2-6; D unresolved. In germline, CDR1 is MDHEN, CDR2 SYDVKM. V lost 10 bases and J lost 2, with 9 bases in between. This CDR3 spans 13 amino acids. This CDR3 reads CATISPGANVLTF. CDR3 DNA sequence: TGTGCCACCATTAGTCCTGGGGCCAACGTCCTGACTTTC.

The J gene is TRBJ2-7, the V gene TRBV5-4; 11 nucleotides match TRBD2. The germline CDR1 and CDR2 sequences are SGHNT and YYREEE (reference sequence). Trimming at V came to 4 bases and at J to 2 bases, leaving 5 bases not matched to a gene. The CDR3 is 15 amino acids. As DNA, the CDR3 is TGTGCCAGCAGCGTCGGGACTAGCGGCACCTACGAGCAGTACTTC. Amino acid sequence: CASSVGTSGTYEQYF. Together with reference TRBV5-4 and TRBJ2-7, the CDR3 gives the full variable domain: ETGVTQSPTHLIKTRGQQVTLRCSSQSGHNTVSWYQQALGQGPQFIFQYYREEENGRGNFPPRFSGLQFPNYSSELNVNALELDDSALYLCASSVGTSGTYEQYFGPGTRLTVT.

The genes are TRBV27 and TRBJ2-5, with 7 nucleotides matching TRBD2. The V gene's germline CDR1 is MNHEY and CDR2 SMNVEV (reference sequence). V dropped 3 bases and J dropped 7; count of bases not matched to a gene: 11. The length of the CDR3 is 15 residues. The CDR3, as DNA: TGTGCCAGCAGTTTGGACGGGAGGCAATGGGTGACCCAGTACTTC. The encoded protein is CASSLDGRQWVTQYF.

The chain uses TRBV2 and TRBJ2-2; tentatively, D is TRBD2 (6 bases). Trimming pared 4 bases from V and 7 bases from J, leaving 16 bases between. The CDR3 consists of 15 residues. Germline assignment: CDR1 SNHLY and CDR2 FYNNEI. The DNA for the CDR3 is TGTGCCAGCAGTGCCCTAGGGGAGGAGGTCGGGGAGCTGTTTTTT. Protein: CASSALGEEVGELFF.

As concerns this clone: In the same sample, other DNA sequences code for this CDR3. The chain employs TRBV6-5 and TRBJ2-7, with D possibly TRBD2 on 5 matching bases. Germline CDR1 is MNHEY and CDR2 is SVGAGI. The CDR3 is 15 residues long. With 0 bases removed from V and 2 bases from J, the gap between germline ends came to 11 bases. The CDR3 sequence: CASSYSSGRAYEQYF. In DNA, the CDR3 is TGTGCCAGCAGTTACTCATCGGGGAGAGCCTACGAGCAGTACTTC.

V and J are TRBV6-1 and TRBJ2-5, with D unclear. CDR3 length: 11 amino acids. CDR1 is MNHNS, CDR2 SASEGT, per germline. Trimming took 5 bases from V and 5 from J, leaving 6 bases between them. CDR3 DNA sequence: TGTGCCAGCAGTTTCGTCGAGACCCAGTACTTC. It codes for CASSFVETQYF.

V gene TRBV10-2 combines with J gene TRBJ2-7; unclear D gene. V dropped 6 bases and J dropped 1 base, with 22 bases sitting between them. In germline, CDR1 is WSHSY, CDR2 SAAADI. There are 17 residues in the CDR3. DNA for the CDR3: TGCGCCAGCAGGGGTCACTCCCAGTCCCCCAATTCCTACGAGCAGTACTTC. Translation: CASRGHSQSPNSYEQYF.

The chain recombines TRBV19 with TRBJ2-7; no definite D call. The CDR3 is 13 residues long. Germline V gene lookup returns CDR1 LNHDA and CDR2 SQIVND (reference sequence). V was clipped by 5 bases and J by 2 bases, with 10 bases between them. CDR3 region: CASSPRVAYEQYF. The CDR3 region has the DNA TGTGCCAGTAGTCCCCGGGTTGCCTACGAGCAGTACTTC.

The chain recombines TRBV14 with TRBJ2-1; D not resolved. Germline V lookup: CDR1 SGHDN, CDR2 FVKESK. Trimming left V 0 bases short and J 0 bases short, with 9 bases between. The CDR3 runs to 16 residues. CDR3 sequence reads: CASSQDLWASYNEQFF. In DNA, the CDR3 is TGTGCCAGCAGCCAAGATCTTTGGGCCTCCTACAATGAGCAGTTCTTC.

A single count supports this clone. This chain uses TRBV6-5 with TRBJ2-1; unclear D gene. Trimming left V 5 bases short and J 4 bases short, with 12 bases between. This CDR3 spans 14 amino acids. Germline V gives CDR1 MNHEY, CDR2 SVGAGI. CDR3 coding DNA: TGTGCCAGCAGTCGTATTGGGGTTTACAATGAGCAGTTCTTC. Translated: CASSRIGVYNEQFF.

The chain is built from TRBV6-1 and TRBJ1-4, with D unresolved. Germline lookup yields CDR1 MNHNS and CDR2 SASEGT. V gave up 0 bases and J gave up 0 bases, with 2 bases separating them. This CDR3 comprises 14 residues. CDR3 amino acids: CASSEATTNEKLFF. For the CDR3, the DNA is TGTGCCAGCAGTGAAGCTACAACTAATGAAAAACTGTTTTTT.

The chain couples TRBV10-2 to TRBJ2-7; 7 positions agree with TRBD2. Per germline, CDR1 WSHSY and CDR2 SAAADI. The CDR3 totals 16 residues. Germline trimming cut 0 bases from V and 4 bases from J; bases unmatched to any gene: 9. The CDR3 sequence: CASSESKFAGVYEQYF. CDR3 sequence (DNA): TGCGCCAGCAGTGAGTCGAAGTTCGCGGGGGTGTACGAGCAGTACTTC.

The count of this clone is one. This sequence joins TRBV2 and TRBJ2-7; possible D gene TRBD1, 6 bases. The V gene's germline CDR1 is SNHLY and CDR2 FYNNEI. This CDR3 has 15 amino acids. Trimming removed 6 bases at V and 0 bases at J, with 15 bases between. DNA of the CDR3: TGTGCCAGCAGCCTCCGGGACACCCGCTCCTACGAGCAGTACTTC. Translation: CASSLRDTRSYEQYF.

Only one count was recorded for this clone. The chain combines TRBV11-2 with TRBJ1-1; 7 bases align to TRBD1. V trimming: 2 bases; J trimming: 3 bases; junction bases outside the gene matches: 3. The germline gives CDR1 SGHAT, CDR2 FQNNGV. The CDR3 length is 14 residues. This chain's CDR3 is CASSLRDSYTEAFF. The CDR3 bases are TGTGCCAGCAGCTTACGGGACAGTTACACTGAAGCTTTCTTT.

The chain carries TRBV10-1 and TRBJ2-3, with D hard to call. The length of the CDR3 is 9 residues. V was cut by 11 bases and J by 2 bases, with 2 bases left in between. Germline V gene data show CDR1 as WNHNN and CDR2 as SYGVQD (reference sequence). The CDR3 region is CAVTDTQYF. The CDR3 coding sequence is TGCGCCGTCACAGATACGCAGTATTTT.

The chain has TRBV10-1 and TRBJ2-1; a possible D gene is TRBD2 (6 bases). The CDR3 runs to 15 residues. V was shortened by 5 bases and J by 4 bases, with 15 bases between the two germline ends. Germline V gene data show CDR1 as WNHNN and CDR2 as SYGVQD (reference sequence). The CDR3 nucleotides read TGCGCCAGCAGTCCAGCGGGCGAGGGTTACAATGAGCAGTTCTTC. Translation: CASSPAGEGYNEQFF.

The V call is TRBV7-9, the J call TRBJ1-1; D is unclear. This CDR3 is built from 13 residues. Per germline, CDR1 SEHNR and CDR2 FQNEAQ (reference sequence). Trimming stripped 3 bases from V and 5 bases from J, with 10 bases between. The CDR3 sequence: CASSFSKRTEAFF. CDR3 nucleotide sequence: TGTGCCAGCAGCTTCTCTAAGCGGACTGAAGCTTTCTTT.

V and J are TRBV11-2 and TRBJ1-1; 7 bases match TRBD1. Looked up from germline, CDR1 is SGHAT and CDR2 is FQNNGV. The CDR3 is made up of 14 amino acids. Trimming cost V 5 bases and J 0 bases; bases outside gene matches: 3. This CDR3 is CASSPGQLNTEAFF. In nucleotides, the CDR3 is TGTGCCAGCAGCCCGGGACAGCTGAACACTGAAGCTTTCTTT.

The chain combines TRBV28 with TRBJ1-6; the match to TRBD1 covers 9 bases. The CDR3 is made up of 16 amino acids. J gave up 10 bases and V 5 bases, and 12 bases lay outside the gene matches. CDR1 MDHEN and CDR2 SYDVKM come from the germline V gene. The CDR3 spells CASSTSYRGLRSPLHF. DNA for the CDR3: TGTGCCAGCAGTACCTCTTACAGGGGGCTTCGGTCACCCCTCCACTTT.

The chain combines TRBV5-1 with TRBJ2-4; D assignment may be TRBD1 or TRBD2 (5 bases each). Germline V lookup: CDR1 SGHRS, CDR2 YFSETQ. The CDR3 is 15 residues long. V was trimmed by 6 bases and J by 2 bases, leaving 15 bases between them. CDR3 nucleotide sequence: TGCGCCAGCAATGTGGGACCTTTTCCCAAAAACATTCAGTACTTC. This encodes CASNVGPFPKNIQYF.

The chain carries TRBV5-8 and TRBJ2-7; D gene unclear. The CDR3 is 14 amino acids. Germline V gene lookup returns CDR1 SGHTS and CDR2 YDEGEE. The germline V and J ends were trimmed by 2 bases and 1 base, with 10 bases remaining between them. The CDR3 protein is CASSFHYSSYEQYF. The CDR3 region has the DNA TGTGCCAGCAGCTTCCACTATTCATCCTACGAGCAGTACTTC.